This TCR beta chain was documented in a study of blood T cell repertoires in COVID-19. Background on the study: Material from acute and convalescent COVID-19 was sourced from the United States, Italy and Spain. The analysed material was cDNA or gDNA that came from T cells, B-cell-depleted T cells, or PBMCs.

This clone has just one count. The method was immunoSEQ multiplex PCR; TCRdb's version includes in-frame clones alone and lacks a portion of them. The sample yields under 100,000 clones, around four fifths seen once. V lost 0 bases and J lost 7, with 13 bases in between. From germline, CDR1 is SGDLS and CDR2 YYNGEE. CDR3 size: 15 residues. The rearrangement links TRBV9 to TRBJ1-4; D remains ambiguous. The clonotype was recovered from a man older than 75 with active or convalescent COVID-19. Sequences were obtained from peripheral blood. CDR3 in DNA: TGTGCCAGCAGCGTAGGCACTATGAGGTCTGAAAAACTGTTTTTT. Residues: CASSVGTMRSEKLFF.